This T cell receptor beta chain was obtained from a study of blood T cell repertoires in COVID-19. Study in general: PBMCs, B-cell-depleted T cells, or T cells provided the cDNA or gDNA that made up the material.

Germline V lookup: CDR1 KGHSH, CDR2 LQKENI. This CDR3 spans 15 amino acids. V lost 3 bases to trimming and J lost 0 bases, with 9 bases between them. The method was immunoSEQ multiplex PCR; TCRdb's version includes in-frame clones alone and lacks a portion of them. The sample has over 120,000 clones; about four fifths are singletons. Input material: peripheral blood. This TCR was recovered from a human donor in a cohort sampled during active COVID-19. The gene calls are TRBV18 and TRBJ1-3; weak D call: TRBD1 (6 bases). In nucleotides, the CDR3 is TGTGCCAGCTCACCGACGACAGGCTCTGGAAACACCATATATTTT. This sequence encodes CASSPTTGSGNTIYF.